This note documents a single TCR beta chain sequence. TCRdb keeps only in-frame clones here, not all; method: immunoSEQ multiplex PCR. The profile covers hundreds of thousands of clones, with around 86% appearing a single time and approximately 2% taken by the ten largest. These data come from a study of blood T cell repertoires in COVID-19. Study-wide context: Sources were T cells, B-cell-depleted T cells, or PBMCs; the material itself was cDNA or gDNA.

This CDR3 contains 16 residues. The receptor's source is a woman aged 25 to 45 who had recovered from COVID-19. This chain uses TRBV21-1 with TRBJ2-7; the table's D call, TRBD2, was not checked against the DNA. TRBV21-1 is a pseudogene segment. Sequencing was performed on peripheral blood. In nucleotides, the CDR3 is TGTGCCAGCAGCAAATCTTCCCCGGGGAGACCCTACGAGCAGTACTTC. Protein: CASSKSSPGRPYEQYF.